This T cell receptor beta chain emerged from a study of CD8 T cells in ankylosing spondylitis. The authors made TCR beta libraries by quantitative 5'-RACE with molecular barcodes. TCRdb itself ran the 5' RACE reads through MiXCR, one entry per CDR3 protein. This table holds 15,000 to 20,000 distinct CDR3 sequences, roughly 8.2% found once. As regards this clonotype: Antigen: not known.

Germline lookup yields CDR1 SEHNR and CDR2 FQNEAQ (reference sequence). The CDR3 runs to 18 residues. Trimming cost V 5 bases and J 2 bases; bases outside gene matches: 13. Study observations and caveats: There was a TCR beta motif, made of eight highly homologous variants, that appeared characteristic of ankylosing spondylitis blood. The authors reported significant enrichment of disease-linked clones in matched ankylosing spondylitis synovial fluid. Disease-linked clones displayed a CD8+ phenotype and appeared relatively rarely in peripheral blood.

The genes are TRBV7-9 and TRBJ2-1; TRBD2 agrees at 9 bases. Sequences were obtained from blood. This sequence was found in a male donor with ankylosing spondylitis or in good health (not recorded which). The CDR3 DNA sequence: TGTGCCAGCAGCGTATCCCTCGGGAGCGGGGGGCCCTACAATGAGCAGTTCTTC. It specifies CASSVSLGSGGPYNEQFF.